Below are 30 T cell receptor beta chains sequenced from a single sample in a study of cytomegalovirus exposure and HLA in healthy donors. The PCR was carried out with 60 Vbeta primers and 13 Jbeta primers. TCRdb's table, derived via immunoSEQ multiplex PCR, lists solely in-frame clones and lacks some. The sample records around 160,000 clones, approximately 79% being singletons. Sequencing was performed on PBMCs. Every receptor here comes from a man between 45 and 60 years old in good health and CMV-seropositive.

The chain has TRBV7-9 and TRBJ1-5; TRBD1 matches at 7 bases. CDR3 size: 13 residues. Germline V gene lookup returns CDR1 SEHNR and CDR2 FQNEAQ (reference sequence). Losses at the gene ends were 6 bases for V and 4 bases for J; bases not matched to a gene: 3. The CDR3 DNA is TGTGCCAGCAGTTTACAGGGGAATCAGCCCCAGCATTTT. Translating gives CASSLQGNQPQHF.

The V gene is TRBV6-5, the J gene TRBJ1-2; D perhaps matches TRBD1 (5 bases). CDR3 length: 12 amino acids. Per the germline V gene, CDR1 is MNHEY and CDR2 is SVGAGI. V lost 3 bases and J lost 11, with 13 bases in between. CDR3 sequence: CASSYGGGDYTF. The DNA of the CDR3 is TGTGCCAGCAGTTATGGGGGAGGGGATTACACCTTC.

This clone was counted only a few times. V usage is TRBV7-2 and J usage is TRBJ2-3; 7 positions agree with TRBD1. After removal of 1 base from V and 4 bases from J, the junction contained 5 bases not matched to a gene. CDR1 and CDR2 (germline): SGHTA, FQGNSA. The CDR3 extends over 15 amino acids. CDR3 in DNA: TGTGCCAGCAGCTTAGTAGGGGGCTACGCAGATACGCAGTATTTT. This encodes CASSLVGGYADTQYF.

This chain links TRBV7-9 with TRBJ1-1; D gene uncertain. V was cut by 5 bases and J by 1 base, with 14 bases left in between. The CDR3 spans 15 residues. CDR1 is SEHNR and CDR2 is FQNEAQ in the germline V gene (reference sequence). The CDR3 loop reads CASSADPRGNTEAFF. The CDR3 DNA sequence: TGTGCCAGCAGCGCAGACCCGCGGGGGAACACTGAAGCTTTCTTT.

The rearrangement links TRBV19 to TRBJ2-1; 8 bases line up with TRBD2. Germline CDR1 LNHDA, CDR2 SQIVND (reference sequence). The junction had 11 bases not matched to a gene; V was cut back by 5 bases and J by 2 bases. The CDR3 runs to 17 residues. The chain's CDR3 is CASSPERTSLPYNEQFF. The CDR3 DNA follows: TGTGCCAGTAGTCCTGAACGGACTAGCTTGCCCTACAATGAGCAGTTCTTC.

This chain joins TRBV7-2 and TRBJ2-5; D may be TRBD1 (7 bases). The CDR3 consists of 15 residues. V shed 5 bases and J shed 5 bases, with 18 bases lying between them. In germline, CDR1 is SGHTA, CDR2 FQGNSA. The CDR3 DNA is TGTGCCAGCAGCCGCGGGACAGCGAAACAGGAGACCCAGTACTTC. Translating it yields CASSRGTAKQETQYF.

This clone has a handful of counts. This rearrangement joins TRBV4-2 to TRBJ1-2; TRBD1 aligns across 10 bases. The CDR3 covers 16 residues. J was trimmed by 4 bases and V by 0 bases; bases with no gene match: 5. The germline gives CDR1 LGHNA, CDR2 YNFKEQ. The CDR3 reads CASSQDQGTGAYGYTF. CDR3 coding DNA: TGTGCCAGCAGCCAAGATCAGGGGACAGGGGCCTATGGCTACACCTTC.

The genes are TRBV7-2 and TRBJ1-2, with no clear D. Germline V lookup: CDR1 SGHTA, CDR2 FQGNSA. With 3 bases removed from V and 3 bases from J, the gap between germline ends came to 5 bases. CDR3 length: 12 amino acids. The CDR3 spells CASSFEDYGYTF. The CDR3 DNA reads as TGTGCCAGCAGCTTCGAGGACTATGGCTACACCTTC.

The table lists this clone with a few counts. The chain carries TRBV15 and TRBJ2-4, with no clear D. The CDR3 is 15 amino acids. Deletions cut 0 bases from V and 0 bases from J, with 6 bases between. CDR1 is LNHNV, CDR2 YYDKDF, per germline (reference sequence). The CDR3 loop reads CATSRDSLAKNIQYF. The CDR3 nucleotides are TGTGCCACCAGCAGAGACTCTCTAGCCAAAAACATTCAGTACTTC.

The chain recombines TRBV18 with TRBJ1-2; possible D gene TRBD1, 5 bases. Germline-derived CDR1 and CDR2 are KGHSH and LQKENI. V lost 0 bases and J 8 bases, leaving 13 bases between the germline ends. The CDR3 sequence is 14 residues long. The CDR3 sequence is CASSPPQGAGGYTF. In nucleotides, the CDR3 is TGTGCCAGCTCACCACCCCAGGGAGCGGGGGGCTACACCTTC.

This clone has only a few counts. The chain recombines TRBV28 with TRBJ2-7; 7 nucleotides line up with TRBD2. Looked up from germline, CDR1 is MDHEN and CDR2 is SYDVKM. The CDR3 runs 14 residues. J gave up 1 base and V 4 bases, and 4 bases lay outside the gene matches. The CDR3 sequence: CASSSWTRSYEQYV. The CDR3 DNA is TGTGCCAGCAGTTCCTGGACTAGGTCCTACGAGCAGTACGTC.

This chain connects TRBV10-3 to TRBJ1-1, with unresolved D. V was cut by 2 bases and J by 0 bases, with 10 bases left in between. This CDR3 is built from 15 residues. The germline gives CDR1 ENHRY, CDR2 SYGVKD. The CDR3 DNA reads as TGTGCCATCAGTGAGAAGCAGACTATGAACACTGAAGCTTTCTTT. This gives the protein CAISEKQTMNTEAFF.

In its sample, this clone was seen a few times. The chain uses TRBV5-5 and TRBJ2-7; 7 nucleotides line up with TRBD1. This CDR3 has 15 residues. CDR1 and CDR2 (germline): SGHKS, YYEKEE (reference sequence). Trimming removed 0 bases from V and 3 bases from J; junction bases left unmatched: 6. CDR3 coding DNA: TGTGCCAGCAGCTTGGGGGGGACAGCCCTCTACGAGCAGTACTTC. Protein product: CASSLGGTALYEQYF.

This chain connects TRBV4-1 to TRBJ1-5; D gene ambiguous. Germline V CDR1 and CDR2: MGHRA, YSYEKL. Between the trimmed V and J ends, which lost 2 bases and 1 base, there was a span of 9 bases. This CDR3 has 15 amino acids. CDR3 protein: CASSQRRGSNQPQHF. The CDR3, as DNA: TGCGCCAGCAGCCAACGACGGGGAAGCAATCAGCCCCAGCATTTT.

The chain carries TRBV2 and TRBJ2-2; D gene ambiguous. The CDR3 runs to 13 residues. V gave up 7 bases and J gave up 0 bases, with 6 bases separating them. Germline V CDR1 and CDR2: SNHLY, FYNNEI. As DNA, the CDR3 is TGTGCCAGCAAACAGTCGAACACCGGGGAGCTGTTTTTT. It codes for CASKQSNTGELFF.

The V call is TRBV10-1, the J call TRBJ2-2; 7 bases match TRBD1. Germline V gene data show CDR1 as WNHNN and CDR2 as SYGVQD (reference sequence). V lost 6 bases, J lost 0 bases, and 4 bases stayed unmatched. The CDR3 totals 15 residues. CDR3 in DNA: TGCGCCAGCAGGGGACAGAGCACGAACACCGGGGAGCTGTTTTTT. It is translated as CASRGQSTNTGELFF.

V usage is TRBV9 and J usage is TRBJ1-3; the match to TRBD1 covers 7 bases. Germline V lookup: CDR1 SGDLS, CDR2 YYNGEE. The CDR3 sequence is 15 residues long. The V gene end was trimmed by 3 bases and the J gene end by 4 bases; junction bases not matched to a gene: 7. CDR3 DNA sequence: TGTGCCAGCAGCGCCGGGGACAGTTCGGGAAACACCATATATTTT. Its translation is CASSAGDSSGNTIYF.

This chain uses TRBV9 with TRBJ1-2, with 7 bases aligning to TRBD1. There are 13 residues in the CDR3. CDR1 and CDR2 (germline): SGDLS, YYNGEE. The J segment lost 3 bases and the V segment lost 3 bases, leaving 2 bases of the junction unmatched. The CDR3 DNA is TGTGCCAGCAGCGATGGACAGGACTATGGCTACACCTTC. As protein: CASSDGQDYGYTF.

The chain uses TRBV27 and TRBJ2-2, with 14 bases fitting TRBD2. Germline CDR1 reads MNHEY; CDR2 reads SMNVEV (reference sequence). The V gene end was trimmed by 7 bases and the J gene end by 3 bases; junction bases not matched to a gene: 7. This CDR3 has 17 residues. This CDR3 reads CASTRLAGGPDTGELFF. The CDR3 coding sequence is TGTGCCAGCACCCGACTAGCGGGGGGGCCAGACACCGGGGAGCTGTTTTTT.

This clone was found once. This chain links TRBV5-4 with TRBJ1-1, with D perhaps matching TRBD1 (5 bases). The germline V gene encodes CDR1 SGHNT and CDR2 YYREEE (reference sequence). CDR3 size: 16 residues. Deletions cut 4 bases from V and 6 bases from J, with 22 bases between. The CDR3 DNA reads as TGTGCCAGCAGCAGATGGGGGGTGGGGCCCGACGCTGAAGCTTTCTTT. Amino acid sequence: CASSRWGVGPDAEAFF.

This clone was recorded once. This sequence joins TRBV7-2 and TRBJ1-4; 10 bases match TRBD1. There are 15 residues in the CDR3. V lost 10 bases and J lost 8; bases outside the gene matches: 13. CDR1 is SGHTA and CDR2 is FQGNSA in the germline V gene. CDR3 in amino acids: CATKTQSTGGEKLFF. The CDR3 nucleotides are TGTGCCACCAAAACCCAATCGACAGGGGGCGAAAAACTGTTTTTT.

The CDR3: CASSRKTGEYGELFF. The CDR3, as DNA: TGTGCCAGCTCGAGGAAGACAGGGGAATACGGGGAGCTGTTTTTT. The V call is TRBV6-1, the J call TRBJ2-2; 8 bases are a match to TRBD1. This CDR3 contains 15 residues. V trimming: 8 bases; J trimming: 7 bases; junction bases outside the gene matches: 12. Germline V gene lookup returns CDR1 MNHNS and CDR2 SASEGT.

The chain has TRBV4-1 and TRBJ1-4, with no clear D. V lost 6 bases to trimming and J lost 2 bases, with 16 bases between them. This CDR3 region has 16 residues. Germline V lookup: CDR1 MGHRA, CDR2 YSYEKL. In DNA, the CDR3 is TGCGCCAGCAGTCCCCAGGAGGGATCGACTAATGAAAAACTGTTTTTT. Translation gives CASSPQEGSTNEKLFF.

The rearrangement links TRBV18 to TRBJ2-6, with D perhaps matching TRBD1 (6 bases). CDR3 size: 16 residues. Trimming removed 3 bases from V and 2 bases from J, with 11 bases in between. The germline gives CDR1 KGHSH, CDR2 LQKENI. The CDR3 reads CASSPPGAPGANVLTF. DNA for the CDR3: TGTGCCAGCTCACCGCCAGGGGCCCCTGGGGCCAACGTCCTGACTTTC.

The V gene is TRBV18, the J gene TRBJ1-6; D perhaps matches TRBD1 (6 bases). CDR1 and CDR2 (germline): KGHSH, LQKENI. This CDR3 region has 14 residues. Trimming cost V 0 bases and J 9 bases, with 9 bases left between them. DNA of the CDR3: TGTGCCAGCTCACCACCTGGGGGCAGTTCACCCCTCCACTTT. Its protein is CASSPPGGSSPLHF.

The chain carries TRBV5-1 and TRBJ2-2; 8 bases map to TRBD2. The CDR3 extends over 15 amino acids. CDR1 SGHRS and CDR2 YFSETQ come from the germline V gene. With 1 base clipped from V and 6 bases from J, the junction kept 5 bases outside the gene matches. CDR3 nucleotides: TGCGCCAGCAGCTTGTCCAGAGCGGGAGCCGGGGAGCTGTTTTTT. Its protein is CASSLSRAGAGELFF.

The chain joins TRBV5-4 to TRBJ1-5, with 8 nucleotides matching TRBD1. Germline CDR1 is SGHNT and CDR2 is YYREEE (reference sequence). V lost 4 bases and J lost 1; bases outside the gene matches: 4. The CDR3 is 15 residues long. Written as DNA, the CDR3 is TGTGCCAGCAGCCCTGGACAGGGCAGCAATCAGCCCCAGCATTTT. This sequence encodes CASSPGQGSNQPQHF.

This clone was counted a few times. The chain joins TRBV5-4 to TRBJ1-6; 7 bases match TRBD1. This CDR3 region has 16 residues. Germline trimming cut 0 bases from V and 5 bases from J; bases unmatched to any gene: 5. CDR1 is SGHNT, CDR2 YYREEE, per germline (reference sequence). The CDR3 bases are TGTGCCAGCAGCTTGGCCGGGGGACAGAATAATTCACCCCTCCACTTT. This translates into CASSLAGGQNNSPLHF.

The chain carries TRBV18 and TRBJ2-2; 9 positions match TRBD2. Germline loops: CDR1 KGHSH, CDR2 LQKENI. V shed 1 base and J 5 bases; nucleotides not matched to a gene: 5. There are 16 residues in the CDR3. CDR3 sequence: CASSPRRTSETGELFF. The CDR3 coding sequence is TGTGCCAGCTCACCACGAAGGACTAGCGAGACCGGGGAGCTGTTTTTT.

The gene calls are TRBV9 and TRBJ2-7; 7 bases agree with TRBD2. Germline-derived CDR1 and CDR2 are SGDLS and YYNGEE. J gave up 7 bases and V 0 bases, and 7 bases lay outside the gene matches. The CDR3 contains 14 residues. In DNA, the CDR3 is TGTGCCAGCAGCGTAGTTCGGGGGGTAATTGAGCAGTACGTC. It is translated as CASSVVRGVIEQYV.